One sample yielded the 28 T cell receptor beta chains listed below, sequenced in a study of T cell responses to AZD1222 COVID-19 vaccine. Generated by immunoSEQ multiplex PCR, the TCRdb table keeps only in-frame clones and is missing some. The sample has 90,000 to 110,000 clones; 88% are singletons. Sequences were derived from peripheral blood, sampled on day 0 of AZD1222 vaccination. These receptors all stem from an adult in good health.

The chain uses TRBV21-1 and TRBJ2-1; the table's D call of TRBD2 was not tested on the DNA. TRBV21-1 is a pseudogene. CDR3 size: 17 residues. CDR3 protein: CASSNDWGGKEWSEQFF. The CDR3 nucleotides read TGTGCCAGCAGCAATGACTGGGGCGGGAAAGAGTGGAGTGAGCAGTTCTTC.

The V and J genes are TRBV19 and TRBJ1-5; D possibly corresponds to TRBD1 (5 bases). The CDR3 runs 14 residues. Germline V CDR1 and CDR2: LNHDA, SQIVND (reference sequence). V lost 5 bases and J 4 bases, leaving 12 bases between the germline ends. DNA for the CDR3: TGTGCCAGTAGTTACGACAGTCAGAATCAGCCCCAGCATTTT. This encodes CASSYDSQNQPQHF.

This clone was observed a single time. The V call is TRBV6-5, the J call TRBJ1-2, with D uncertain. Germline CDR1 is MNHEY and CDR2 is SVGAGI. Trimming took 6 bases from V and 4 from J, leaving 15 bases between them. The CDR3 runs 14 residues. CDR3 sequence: CASREGGRSYGYTF. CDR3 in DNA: TGTGCCAGCAGAGAGGGAGGTCGGAGCTATGGCTACACCTTC.

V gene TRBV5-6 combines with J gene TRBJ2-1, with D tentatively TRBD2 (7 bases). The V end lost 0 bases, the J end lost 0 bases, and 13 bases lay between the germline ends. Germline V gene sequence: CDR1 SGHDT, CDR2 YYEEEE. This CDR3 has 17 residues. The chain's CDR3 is CASSLASGTSSYNEQFF. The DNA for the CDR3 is TGTGCCAGCAGCTTGGCCAGCGGGACAAGCTCCTACAATGAGCAGTTCTTC.

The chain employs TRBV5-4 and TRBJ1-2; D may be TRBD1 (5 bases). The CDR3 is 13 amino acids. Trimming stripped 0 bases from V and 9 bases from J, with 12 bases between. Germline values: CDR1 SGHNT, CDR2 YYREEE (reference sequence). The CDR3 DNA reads TGTGCCAGCAGCTTGGGGCTGACAGATCGCTACACCTTC. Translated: CASSLGLTDRYTF.

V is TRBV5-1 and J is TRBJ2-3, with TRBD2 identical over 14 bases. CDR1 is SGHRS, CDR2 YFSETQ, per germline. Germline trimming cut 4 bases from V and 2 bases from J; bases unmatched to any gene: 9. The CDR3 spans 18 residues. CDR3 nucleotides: TGCGCCAGCAGCACCCGACTAGCGGGGGGGTCTTACACAGATACGCAGTATTTT. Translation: CASSTRLAGGSYTDTQYF. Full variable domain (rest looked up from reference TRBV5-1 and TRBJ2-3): KAGVTQTPRYLIKTRGQQVTLSCSPISGHRSVSWYQQTPGQGLQFLFEYFSETQRNKGNFPGRFSGRQFSNSRSEMNVSTLELGDSALYLCASSTRLAGGSYTDTQYFGPGTRLTVL.

CDR3 sequence reads: CASSHNKGRETQYF. DNA for the CDR3: TGTGCCAGCAGCCATAATAAGGGGAGGGAGACCCAGTACTTC. The chain couples TRBV2 to TRBJ2-5; D perhaps matches TRBD2 (6 bases). Germline V gene data show CDR1 as SNHLY and CDR2 as FYNNEI. The CDR3 loop spans 14 amino acids. The V end was cut by 6 bases, the J end by 5 bases, with 16 bases between. Based on the CDR3 plus reference TRBV2 and TRBJ2-5, the full variable domain is EPEVTQTPSHQVTQMGQEVILRCVPISNHLYFYWYRQILGQKVEFLVSFYNNEISEKSEIFDDQFSVERPDGSNFTLKIRSTKLEDSAMYFCASSHNKGRETQYFGPGTRLLVL.

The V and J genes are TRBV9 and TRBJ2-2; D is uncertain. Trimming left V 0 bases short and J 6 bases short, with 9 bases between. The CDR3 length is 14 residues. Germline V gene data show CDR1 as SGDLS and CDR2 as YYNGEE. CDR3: CASSVVDGSGELFF. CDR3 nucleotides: TGTGCCAGCAGCGTAGTGGACGGATCCGGGGAGCTGTTTTTT.

This chain's CDR3 is CAWSLGGGELFF. As DNA, the CDR3 is TGTGCCTGGAGTTTGGGTGGCGGGGAGCTGTTTTTT. The chain employs TRBV30 and TRBJ2-2; D remains ambiguous. The length of the CDR3 is 12 residues. V lost 2 bases and J lost 7, with 8 bases in between. The germline CDR1 and CDR2 sequences are GTSNPN and SVGIG (reference sequence).

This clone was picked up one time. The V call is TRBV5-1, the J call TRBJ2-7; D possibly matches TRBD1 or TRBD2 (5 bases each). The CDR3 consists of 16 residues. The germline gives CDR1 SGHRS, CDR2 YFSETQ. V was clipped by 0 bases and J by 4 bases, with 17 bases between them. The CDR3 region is CASSLGWGSIPYEQYF. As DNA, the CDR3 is TGCGCCAGCAGCTTGGGATGGGGGTCTATTCCTTACGAGCAGTACTTC.

For the CDR3, the DNA is TGTGCCAGCTCACCGGGGCAGACTAATGAAAAACTGTTTTTT. It encodes CASSPGQTNEKLFF. This rearrangement joins TRBV18 to TRBJ1-4; maybe TRBD1 (5 bases). The V gene's germline CDR1 is KGHSH and CDR2 LQKENI. This CDR3 contains 14 residues. V gave up 3 bases and J gave up 2 bases, with 7 bases separating them.

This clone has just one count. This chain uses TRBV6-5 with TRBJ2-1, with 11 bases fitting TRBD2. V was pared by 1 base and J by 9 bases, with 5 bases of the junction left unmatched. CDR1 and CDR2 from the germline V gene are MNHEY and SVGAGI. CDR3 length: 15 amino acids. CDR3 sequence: CASSYLAGGPREQFF. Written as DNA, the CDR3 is TGTGCCAGCAGTTACTTAGCGGGAGGGCCACGTGAGCAGTTCTTC.

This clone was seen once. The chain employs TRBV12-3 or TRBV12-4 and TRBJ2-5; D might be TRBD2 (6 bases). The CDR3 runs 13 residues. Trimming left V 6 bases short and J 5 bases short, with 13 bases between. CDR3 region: CASSGRGLETQYF. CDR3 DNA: TGTGCCAGCAGCGGACGGGGACTGGAGACCCAGTACTTC.

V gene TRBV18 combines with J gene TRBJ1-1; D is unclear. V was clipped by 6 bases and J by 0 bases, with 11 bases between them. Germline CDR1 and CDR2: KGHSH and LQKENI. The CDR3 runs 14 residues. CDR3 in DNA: TGTGCCAGCTCTCCCCCGGGTTTGAACACTGAAGCTTTCTTT. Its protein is CASSPPGLNTEAFF. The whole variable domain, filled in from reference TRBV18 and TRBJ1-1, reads NAGVMQNPRHLVRRRGQEARLRCSPMKGHSHVYWYRQLPEEGLKFMVYLQKENIIDESGMPKERFSAEFPKEGPSILRIQQVVRGDSAAYFCASSPPGLNTEAFFGQGTRLTVV.

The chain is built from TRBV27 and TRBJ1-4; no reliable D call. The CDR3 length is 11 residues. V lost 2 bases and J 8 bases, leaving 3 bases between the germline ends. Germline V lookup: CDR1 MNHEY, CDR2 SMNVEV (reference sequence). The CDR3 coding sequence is TGTGCCAGCAGTTTAGTGGAAAAACTGTTTTTT. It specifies CASSLVEKLFF.

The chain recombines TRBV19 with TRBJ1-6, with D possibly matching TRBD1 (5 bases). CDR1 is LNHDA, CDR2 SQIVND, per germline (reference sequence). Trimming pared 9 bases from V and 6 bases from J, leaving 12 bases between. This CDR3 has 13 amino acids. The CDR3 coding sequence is TGTGCCAGCCTGCGGGACTTTAATTCACCCCTCCACTTT. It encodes CASLRDFNSPLHF.

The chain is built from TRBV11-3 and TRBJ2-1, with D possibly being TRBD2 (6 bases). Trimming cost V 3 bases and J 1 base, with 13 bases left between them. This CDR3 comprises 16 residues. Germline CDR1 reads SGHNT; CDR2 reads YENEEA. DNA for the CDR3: TGTGCCAGCAGCTTCCGCTCTAGCGCATCCTACAATGAGCAGTTCTTC. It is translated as CASSFRSSASYNEQFF.

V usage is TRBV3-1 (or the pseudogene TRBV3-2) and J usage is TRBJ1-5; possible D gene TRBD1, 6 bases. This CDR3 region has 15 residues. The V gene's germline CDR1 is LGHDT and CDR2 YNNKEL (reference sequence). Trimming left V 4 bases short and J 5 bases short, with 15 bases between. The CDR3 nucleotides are TGTGCCAGCAGCCCTACCTGGACAGACGATCAGCCCCAGCATTTT. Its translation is CASSPTWTDDQPQHF.

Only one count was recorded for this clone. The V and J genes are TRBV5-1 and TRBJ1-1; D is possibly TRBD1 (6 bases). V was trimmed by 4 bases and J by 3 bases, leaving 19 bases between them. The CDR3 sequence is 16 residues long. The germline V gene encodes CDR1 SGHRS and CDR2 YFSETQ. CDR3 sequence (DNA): TGCGCCAGCAGCCCAGGCATGGGGGCGGGGGACACTGAAGCTTTCTTT. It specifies CASSPGMGAGDTEAFF.

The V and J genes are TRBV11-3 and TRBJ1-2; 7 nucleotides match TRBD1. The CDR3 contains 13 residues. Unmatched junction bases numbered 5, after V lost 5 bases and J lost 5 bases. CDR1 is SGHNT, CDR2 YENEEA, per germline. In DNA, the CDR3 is TGTGCCAGCAGCCACGGGACAGAGTATGGCTACACCTTC. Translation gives CASSHGTEYGYTF.

The CDR3 nucleotides read TGTGCCAGCAGCCCTTGGACTAGCGGGTTCACAGATACGCAGTATTTT. Its translation: CASSPWTSGFTDTQYF. V and J are TRBV28 and TRBJ2-3, with TRBD2 matching over 11 bases. The V segment lost 6 bases and the J segment 2 bases; nucleotides outside the gene matches: 7. This CDR3 contains 16 residues. Germline V gene lookup returns CDR1 MDHEN and CDR2 SYDVKM. The whole variable domain, remainder taken from reference TRBV28 and TRBJ2-3, is DVKVTQSSRYLVKRTGEKVFLECVQDMDHENMFWYRQDPGLGLRLIYFSYDVKMKEKGDIPEGYSVSREKKERFSLILESASTNQTSMYLCASSPWTSGFTDTQYFGPGTRLTVL.

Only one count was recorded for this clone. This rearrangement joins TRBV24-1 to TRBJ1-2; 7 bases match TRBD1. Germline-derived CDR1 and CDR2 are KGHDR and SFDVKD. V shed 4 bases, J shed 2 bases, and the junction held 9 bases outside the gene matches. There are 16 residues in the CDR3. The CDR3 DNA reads TGTGCCACCAGTGACTACGGGAGGGACAGCAACTATGGCTACACCTTC. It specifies CATSDYGRDSNYGYTF.

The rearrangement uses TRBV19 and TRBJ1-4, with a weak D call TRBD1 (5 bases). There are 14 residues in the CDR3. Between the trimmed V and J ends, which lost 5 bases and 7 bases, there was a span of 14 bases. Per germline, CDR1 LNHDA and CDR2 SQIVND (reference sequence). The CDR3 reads CASSFPWGGEKLFF. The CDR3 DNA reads TGTGCCAGTAGTTTCCCGTGGGGCGGTGAAAAACTGTTTTTT.

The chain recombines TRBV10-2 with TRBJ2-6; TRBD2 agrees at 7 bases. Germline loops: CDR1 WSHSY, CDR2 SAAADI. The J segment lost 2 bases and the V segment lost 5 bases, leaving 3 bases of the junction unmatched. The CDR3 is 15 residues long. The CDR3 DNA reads TGCGCCAGCAGTCCTGGACTAGCTGGGGCCAACGTCCTGACTTTC. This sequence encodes CASSPGLAGANVLTF.

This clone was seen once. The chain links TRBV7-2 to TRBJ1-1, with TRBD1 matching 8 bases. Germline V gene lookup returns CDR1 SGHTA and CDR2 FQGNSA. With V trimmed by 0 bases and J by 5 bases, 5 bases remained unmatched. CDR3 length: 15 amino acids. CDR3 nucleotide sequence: TGTGCCAGCAGCTTAGCTACGGACAGGGCTACTGAAGCTTTCTTT. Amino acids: CASSLATDRATEAFF. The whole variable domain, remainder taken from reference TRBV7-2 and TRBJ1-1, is GAGVSQSPSNKVTEKGKDVELRCDPISGHTALYWYRQSLGQGLEFLIYFQGNSAPDKSGLPSDRFSAERTGGSVSTLTIQRTQQEDSAVYLCASSLATDRATEAFFGQGTRLTVV.

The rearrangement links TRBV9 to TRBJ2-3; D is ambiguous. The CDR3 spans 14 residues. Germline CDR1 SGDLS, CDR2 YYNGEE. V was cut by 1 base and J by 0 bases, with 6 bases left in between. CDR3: CASSVLTSTDTQYF. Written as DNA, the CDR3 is TGTGCCAGCAGCGTACTAACGAGCACAGATACGCAGTATTTT.

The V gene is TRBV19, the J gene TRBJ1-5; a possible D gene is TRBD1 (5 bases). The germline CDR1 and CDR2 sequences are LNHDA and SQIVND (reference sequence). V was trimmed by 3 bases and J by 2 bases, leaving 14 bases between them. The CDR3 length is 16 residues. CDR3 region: CASSIPAGNGNQPQHF. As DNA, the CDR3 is TGTGCCAGTAGTATCCCAGCAGGGAATGGCAATCAGCCCCAGCATTTT.

For the CDR3, the DNA is TGTGCCAGCAGCAAGGAAGACAGGTCGAACACTGAAGCTTTCTTT. Protein: CASSKEDRSNTEAFF. V and J are TRBV5-5 and TRBJ1-1; D is possibly TRBD1 (6 bases). V was clipped by 4 bases and J by 1 base, with 14 bases between them. The CDR3 sequence is 15 residues long. In germline, CDR1 is SGHKS, CDR2 YYEKEE (reference sequence).